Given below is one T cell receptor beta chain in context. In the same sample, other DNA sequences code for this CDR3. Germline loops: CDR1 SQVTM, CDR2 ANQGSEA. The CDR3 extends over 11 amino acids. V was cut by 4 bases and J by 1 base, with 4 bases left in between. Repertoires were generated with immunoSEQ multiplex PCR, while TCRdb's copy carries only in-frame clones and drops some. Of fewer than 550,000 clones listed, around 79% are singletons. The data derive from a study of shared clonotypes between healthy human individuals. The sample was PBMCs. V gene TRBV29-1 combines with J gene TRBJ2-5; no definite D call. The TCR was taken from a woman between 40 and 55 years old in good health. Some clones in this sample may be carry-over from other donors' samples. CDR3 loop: CSVGVQETQYF. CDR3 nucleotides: TGCAGCGTTGGAGTCCAAGAGACCCAGTACTTC.